This TCR beta chain was sequenced for a study of T cells in localized non-small cell lung cancer. Worth noting for this clone: The antigen remains unidentified.

This table comes from immunoSEQ multiplex PCR, and its TCRdb copy is limited to in-frame clones, with some not included. The table has under 7,000 clones, 80% to 90% seen once; the top ten hold under 20%. Germline V lookup: CDR1 MGHRA, CDR2 YSYEKL. Trimming removed 0 bases from V and 8 bases from J, with 19 bases in between. This CDR3 spans 16 amino acids. Findings of the study overall: For the top 100 tumor clones, a median around 55 also appeared in adjacent lung. Heterogeneity remains possible, as sequencing covered one tumor region only.

The V and J genes are TRBV4-1 and TRBJ1-1; D may be TRBD1 (5 bases). The TCR comes from a male donor older than 55 with stage I lung adenocarcinoma. The sample here was peripheral blood, taken before any cancer treatment. CDR3 amino acids: CASSQERIGTLSEAFF. The CDR3 bases are TGCGCCAGCAGCCAAGAGCGTATCGGGACGTTAAGCGAAGCTTTCTTT.